The 8 T cell receptor beta chains in this list originate from one sample, sequenced in a study of STAT5B mutations in CD4+ large granular lymphocyte leukemia. The protocol was immunoSEQ multiplex PCR, while the TCRdb copy is restricted to in-frame clones and leaves out a portion. The sample records 30,000 to 35,000 clones, less than 85% being singletons. The sequenced sample was CD4+ T cells from blood buffy coats. Every receptor here comes from a human donor in good health.

This sequence joins TRBV15 and TRBJ1-1; D might be TRBD1 (5 bases). The germline CDR1 and CDR2 sequences are LNHNV and YYDKDF (reference sequence). There are 17 residues in the CDR3. The V and J ends lost 3 bases and 1 base respectively, with 18 bases between them. This CDR3 reads CATSRLGLRRPNTEAFF. The CDR3 DNA follows: TGTGCCACCAGCAGGCTGGGACTCCGTAGGCCGAACACTGAAGCTTTCTTT.

This sequence joins TRBV18 and TRBJ2-2, with D tentatively TRBD1 or TRBD2 (5 bases each). Germline CDR1 and CDR2: KGHSH and LQKENI. The CDR3 sequence is 15 residues long. Trimming stripped 2 bases from V and 4 bases from J, with 11 bases between. The CDR3 nucleotides read TGTGCCAGCTCACCAACGAGGGGTCCCACCGGGGAGCTGTTTTTT. It codes for CASSPTRGPTGELFF.

This clone turned up a few times. The chain has TRBV7-9 and TRBJ1-5; D possibly corresponds to TRBD1 (5 bases). Germline lookup yields CDR1 SEHNR and CDR2 FQNEAQ (reference sequence). The CDR3 length is 13 residues. V was trimmed by 5 bases and J by 4 bases, leaving 9 bases between them. CDR3 sequence reads: CASSESGNQPQHF. In DNA, the CDR3 is TGTGCCAGCAGCGAATCAGGGAATCAGCCCCAGCATTTT.

The V gene is TRBV4-2, the J gene TRBJ1-4; D is ambiguous. The CDR3 is made up of 14 amino acids. CDR1 LGHNA and CDR2 YNFKEQ come from the germline V gene. V shed 0 bases and J shed 4 bases, with 6 bases lying between them. Here the CDR3 reads CASSQDGRNEKLFF. The DNA of the CDR3 is TGTGCCAGCAGCCAAGATGGGCGTAATGAAAAACTGTTTTTT.

This clone came up once. The chain employs TRBV21-1 and TRBJ2-7; the tabulated D call, TRBD1, remains unverified against the DNA. TRBV21-1 counts as a pseudogene. The CDR3 is 13 residues long. The CDR3 nucleotides are TGTGCCAGACCGGGACAGGGTCTACCCGAGCAGTACTTC. Amino acids: CARPGQGLPEQYF.

The genes are TRBV6-1 and TRBJ1-2, with D tentatively TRBD1 (6 bases). The germline V gene has CDR1 MNHNS and CDR2 SASEGT. V was shortened by 8 bases and J by 4 bases, with 14 bases between the two germline ends. CDR3 length equals 13 residues. The CDR3 coding sequence is TGTGCCAGCGTGGACAGTTCATTCTATGGCTACACCTTC. This sequence encodes CASVDSSFYGYTF.

The CDR3: CASSVAVGPYEQYF. DNA for the CDR3: TGTGCCAGCAGCGTAGCGGTGGGCCCGTACGAGCAGTACTTC. The chain employs TRBV9 and TRBJ2-7; no clear D gene. CDR3 size: 14 residues. V was cut by 0 bases and J by 4 bases, with 11 bases left in between. Germline V lookup: CDR1 SGDLS, CDR2 YYNGEE.

This chain connects TRBV4-1 to TRBJ1-3; D possibly corresponds to TRBD1 (5 bases). Germline assignment: CDR1 MGHRA and CDR2 YSYEKL. The V and J ends lost 8 bases and 4 bases respectively, with 18 bases between them. This CDR3 is 15 amino acids long. CDR3 nucleotides: TGCGCCAGCCAGCGGGCCGAGGGGTCGGGAAACACCATATATTTT. As protein: CASQRAEGSGNTIYF.